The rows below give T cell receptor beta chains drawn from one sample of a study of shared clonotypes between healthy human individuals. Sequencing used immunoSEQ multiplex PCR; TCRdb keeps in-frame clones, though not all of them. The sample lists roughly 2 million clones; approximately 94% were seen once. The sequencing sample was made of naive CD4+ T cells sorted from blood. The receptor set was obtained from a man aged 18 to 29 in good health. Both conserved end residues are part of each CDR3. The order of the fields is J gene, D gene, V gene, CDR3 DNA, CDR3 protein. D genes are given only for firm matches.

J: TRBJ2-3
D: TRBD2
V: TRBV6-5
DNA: TGTGCCAGCAGTTACTCTGGCGGCGGGGGGGCAGATACGCAGTATTTT
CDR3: CASSYSGGGGADTQYF

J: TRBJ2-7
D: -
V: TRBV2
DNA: TGTGCCAGCAAACAGGACGGGCTCGAGCAGTACTTC
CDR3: CASKQDGLEQYF

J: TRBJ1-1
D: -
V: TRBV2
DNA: TGTGCCAGCAGTGAGGTGGCGAACACTGAAGCTTTCTTT
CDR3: CASSEVANTEAFF

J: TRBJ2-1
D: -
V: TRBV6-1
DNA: TGTGCCAGCAGTGAAGGTTGGTCGGGCTACAATGAGCAGTTCTTC
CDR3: CASSEGWSGYNEQFF

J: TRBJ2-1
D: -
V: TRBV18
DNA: TGTGCCAGCTCACCGTCGATCGAGCCTTTTCCAAATGAGCAGTTCTTC
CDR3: CASSPSIEPFPNEQFF

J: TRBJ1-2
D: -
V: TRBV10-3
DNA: TGTGCCATCAGTGATTGGGCAGACGGTGGCTACACCTTC
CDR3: CAISDWADGGYTF

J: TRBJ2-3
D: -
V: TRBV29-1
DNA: TGCAGCGTGGCTGGCACAGATACGCAGTATTTT
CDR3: CSVAGTDTQYF

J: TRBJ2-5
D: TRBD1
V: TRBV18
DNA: TGTGCCAGCTCACGGGGACAGCAAGAGACCCAGTACTTC
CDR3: CASSRGQQETQYF

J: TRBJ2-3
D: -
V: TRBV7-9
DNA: TGTGCCAGCAGCCTTAGACAGACTAGCACAGATACGCAGTATTTT
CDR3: CASSLRQTSTDTQYF

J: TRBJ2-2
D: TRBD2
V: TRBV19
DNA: TGTGCCAGTAGCATAGCGGGATCGAACACCGGGGAGCTGTTTTTT
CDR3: CASSIAGSNTGELFF

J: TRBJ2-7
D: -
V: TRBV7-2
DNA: TGTGCCAGCAGCTTTCGAGGGGAGCATACCTACGAGCAGTACTTC
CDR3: CASSFRGEHTYEQYF

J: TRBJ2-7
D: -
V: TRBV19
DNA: TGTGCCAGTAGTACCCGGACAGGAGGGACCCAAGACCCCAACGAGCAGTACTTC
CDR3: CASSTRTGGTQDPNEQYF

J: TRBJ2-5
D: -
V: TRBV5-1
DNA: TGCGCCAGCAGCTCCGTTAACGTGCAACAAGAGACCCAGTACTTC
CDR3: CASSSVNVQQETQYF

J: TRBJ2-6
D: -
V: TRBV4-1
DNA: TGCGCCAGCAGCCAGGAGGCGGTAGGAATAACTGGGGCCAACGTCCTGACTTTC
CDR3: CASSQEAVGITGANVLTF

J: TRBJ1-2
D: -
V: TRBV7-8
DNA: TGTGCCAGCAGCTTAGCGGGAGTCTATGGCTACACCTTC
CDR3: CASSLAGVYGYTF

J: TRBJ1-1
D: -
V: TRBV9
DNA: TGTGCCAGCAGCGTAGGGCGGCCTCCCAGTCGGGGTGAAGCTTTCTTT
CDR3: CASSVGRPPSRGEAFF

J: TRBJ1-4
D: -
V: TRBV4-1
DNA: TGCGCCAGCAGCCAAGGGGACGGAAATGAAAAACTGTTTTTT
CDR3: CASSQGDGNEKLFF